Following are 5 T cell receptor beta chains from one sample sequenced in a study of regulatory T cells in long-lasting Graves disease. iRepertoire HTBI primers and Arm-PCR of CDR3 regions built TCR beta libraries. Each CDR3 protein is one row after TCRdb ran MiXCR on the multiplex PCR reads. The sample shows about 220,000 distinct CDR3 sequences, roughly 19% of them seen only once. Time point noted: newly diagnosed GD, antithyroid drugs for less than 3 months. Preparation of the TCR library used RNA extracted from PBMCs. This sample was shared with a second study, whose subject was T cells in Graves' hyperthyroidism and ophthalmopathy.

The sample consisted of peripheral blood mononuclear cells (PBMCs), taken at new diagnosis, from a patient treated with antithyroid drugs. Receptor source: a woman aged 25 to 39 with Graves disease.

The J gene is TRBJ2-7, the V gene TRBV12-3 or TRBV12-4, with D possibly being TRBD1 (6 bases). The V gene lost 4 bases and the J gene lost 3 bases, with 13 bases spanning the gap. The CDR3 runs to 14 residues. The CDR3 region has the DNA TGTGCCAGCAGTTCGGGACACTTACTCTACGAGCAGTACTTC. Its translation is CASSSGHLLYEQYF.

This clonotype was recorded a few times. Compared with germline, one end of the junction differs, possibly owing to a read error. V gene TRBV30 combines with J gene TRBJ2-5, with 8 nucleotides matching TRBD2. The CDR3 is 14 amino acids. CDR1 and CDR2 from the germline V gene are GTSNPN and SVGIG (reference sequence). The CDR3 loop is CVWSQAGVQETQYF. The CDR3 DNA sequence: TGTGTCTGGAGCCAAGCGGGGGTTCAAGAGACCCAGTACTTC. The variable domain in full, with the rest retrieved from reference TRBV30 and TRBJ2-5, is SQTIHQWPATLVQPVGSPLSLECTVEGTSNPNLYWYRQAAGRGLQLLFYSVGIGQISSEVPQNLSASRPQDRQFILSSKKLLLSDSGFYLCVWSQAGVQETQYFGPGTRLLVL.

This clonotype was found a few times. This chain joins TRBV4-1 and TRBJ1-1; D unresolved. This CDR3 is 14 amino acids long. Trimming took 1 base from V and 1 from J, leaving 7 bases between them. Germline V gene data show CDR1 as MGHRA and CDR2 as YSYEKL. CDR3 DNA sequence: TGCGCCAGCAGCCAAGTCGATCCGAACACTGAAGCTTTCTTT. It specifies CASSQVDPNTEAFF.

Ten or more counts support this clonotype. The CDR3 nucleotides read TGCGCCAGCAGCTTCCTCCCCGCTAGCTACGAGCAGTACTTC. This codes for CASSFLPASYEQYF. The chain links TRBV5-1 to TRBJ2-7; D gene unclear. Trimming removed 2 bases at V and 3 bases at J, with 12 bases between. Germline-derived CDR1 and CDR2 are SGHRS and YFSETQ. This CDR3 is 14 amino acids long.

This clonotype was picked up many times. The V call is TRBV30, the J call TRBJ1-1; D is ambiguous. V lost 5 bases and J lost 3, with 22 bases in between. The CDR3 runs 16 residues. Germline V gene lookup returns CDR1 GTSNPN and CDR2 SVGIG (reference sequence). The CDR3, as DNA: TGTGCCTGGGACCCTCACTTGGATAAACAGCACACTGAAGCTTTCTTT. Translating it yields CAWDPHLDKQHTEAFF.